Below are 29 T cell receptor beta chains sequenced from a single sample in a study of STAT5B mutations in CD4+ large granular lymphocyte leukemia. Assay used: immunoSEQ multiplex PCR; TCRdb lists only in-frame clones, some missing. Altogether more than 30,000 clones are present, 85% to 90% being singletons, with the ten largest covering approximately 0.41%. Sequencing input: CD4+ T cells from blood buffy coats. The receptors were gathered from a human donor in good health.

The rearrangement uses TRBV5-1 and TRBJ1-4; D possibly corresponds to TRBD1 (6 bases). Germline CDR1 is SGHRS and CDR2 is YFSETQ. This CDR3 has 15 amino acids. Trimming pared 0 bases from V and 8 bases from J, leaving 14 bases between. The CDR3 reads CASSLEGRGREKLFF. The CDR3, as DNA: TGCGCCAGCAGCTTGGAGGGCAGGGGACGAGAAAAACTGTTTTTT. The complete variable domain, with remaining parts taken from reference TRBV5-1 and TRBJ1-4, reads KAGVTQTPRYLIKTRGQQVTLSCSPISGHRSVSWYQQTPGQGLQFLFEYFSETQRNKGNFPGRFSGRQFSNSRSEMNVSTLELGDSALYLCASSLEGRGREKLFFGSGTQLSVL.

This chain joins TRBV30 and TRBJ1-2; 7 bases fit TRBD1. Germline CDR1 GTSNPN, CDR2 SVGIG (reference sequence). The CDR3 has 12 residues. V gave up 2 bases and J gave up 8 bases; unmatched junction bases: 5. The CDR3 DNA reads TGTGCCTGGAGTCGGGACAGCTGGGGCTACACCTTC. This encodes CAWSRDSWGYTF.

The V gene is TRBV13, the J gene TRBJ2-5; D is ambiguous. There are 16 residues in the CDR3. CDR1 and CDR2 (germline): PRHDT, FYEKMQ (reference sequence). Trimming shortened V by 5 bases and J by 2 bases, and 18 bases separated the two germline ends. The CDR3 here is CASSTLTAGDQETQYF. The CDR3, as DNA: TGTGCCAGCAGCACATTAACGGCTGGGGATCAAGAGACCCAGTACTTC.

This clone has more than one count but fewer than ten. The gene calls are TRBV20-1 and TRBJ1-1, with 8 bases matching TRBD1. CDR1 is DFQATT and CDR2 is SNEGSKA in the germline V gene (reference sequence). CDR3 length equals 11 residues. With 7 bases clipped from V and 11 bases from J, the junction kept 9 bases outside the gene matches. The CDR3 nucleotides read TGCAGTGTTACTACGAGGACAGGGGCTTTCTTT. Its protein is CSVTTRTGAFF.

This clone has only one observation. The chain recombines TRBV6-1 with TRBJ2-2, with 11 bases fitting TRBD2. The junction had 5 bases not matched to a gene; V was cut back by 8 bases and J by 6 bases. This CDR3 comprises 14 residues. The V gene's germline CDR1 is MNHNS and CDR2 SASEGT. The CDR3, as DNA: TGTGCCAGCGGGGGACTAGCGGTTTCCGGGGAGCTGTTTTTT. As protein: CASGGLAVSGELFF.

The V call is TRBV7-7, the J call TRBJ2-3; 8 nucleotides line up with TRBD2. The CDR3 runs to 14 residues. Looked up from germline, CDR1 is SSHAT and CDR2 is FNYEAQ (reference sequence). Unmatched junction bases numbered 4, after V lost 3 bases and J lost 5 bases. In nucleotides, the CDR3 is TGTGCCAGCAGCTTCGGACTAGCAGGAGATACGCAGTATTTT. Encoded protein: CASSFGLAGDTQYF. The full variable domain, its missing parts supplied by reference TRBV7-7 and TRBJ2-3, is GAGVSQSPRYKVTKRGQDVTLRCDPISSHATLYWYQQALGQGPEFLTYFNYEAQPDKSGLPSDRFSAERPEGSISTLTIQRTEQRDSAMYRCASSFGLAGDTQYFGPGTRLTVL.

The chain combines TRBV6-1 with TRBJ2-5, with 9 bases that match TRBD1. This CDR3 spans 15 amino acids. Trimming cost V 1 base and J 5 bases; bases outside gene matches: 5. Germline V gene lookup returns CDR1 MNHNS and CDR2 SASEGT. Here the CDR3 DNA reads TGTGCCAGCAGTGAAGGGGACAGGGTAGGCGAGACCCAGTACTTC. Protein: CASSEGDRVGETQYF.

The chain is built from TRBV6-6 and TRBJ1-5; possible D gene TRBD1, 6 bases. This CDR3 comprises 15 residues. The germline V and J ends were trimmed by 6 bases and 0 bases, with 12 bases remaining between them. Germline CDR1 is MNHNY and CDR2 is SVGAGI (reference sequence). In nucleotides, the CDR3 is TGTGCCAGCAGCCAGGGGACATATAGCAATCAGCCCCAGCATTTT. It encodes CASSQGTYSNQPQHF.

The chain couples TRBV5-6 to TRBJ2-7; D might be TRBD1 or TRBD2, each matching 5 bases. The V end lost 1 base, the J end lost 0 bases, and 14 bases lay between the germline ends. Germline CDR1 reads SGHDT; CDR2 reads YYEEEE. CDR3 length: 16 amino acids. As DNA, the CDR3 is TGTGCCAGCAGCTTGTTGGGGGAAGAGATCTCCTACGAGCAGTACTTC. Protein product: CASSLLGEEISYEQYF.

This clone was picked up one time. V gene TRBV11-2 combines with J gene TRBJ2-1; 11 bases map to TRBD1. The V gene's germline CDR1 is SGHAT and CDR2 FQNNGV. This CDR3 has 14 residues. V lost 5 bases to trimming and J lost 12 bases; unmatched junction nucleotides: 9. In DNA form, the CDR3 reads TGTGCCAGCAGCCGAGGACAGGGGGCGCGAACGCAGTTCTTC. This encodes CASSRGQGARTQFF. The complete variable domain, with remaining parts taken from reference TRBV11-2 and TRBJ2-1, reads EAGVAQSPRYKIIEKRQSVAFWCNPISGHATLYWYQQILGQGPKLLIQFQNNGVVDDSQLPKDRFSAERLKGVDSTLKIQPAKLEDSAVYLCASSRGQGARTQFFGPGTRLTVL.

V and J are TRBV5-1 and TRBJ2-2; perhaps TRBD2 as D (7 bases). The length of the CDR3 is 16 residues. Trimming took 0 bases from V and 5 from J, leaving 14 bases between them. Per the germline V gene, CDR1 is SGHRS and CDR2 is YFSETQ. The chain's CDR3 is CASSLANREGTGELFF. CDR3 DNA: TGCGCCAGCAGCTTGGCCAACAGGGAGGGGACCGGGGAGCTGTTTTTT.

The gene calls are TRBV9 and TRBJ2-3; D ambiguous. The CDR3 loop spans 13 amino acids. Germline V gene lookup returns CDR1 SGDLS and CDR2 YYNGEE. Between the trimmed V and J ends, which lost 4 bases and 4 bases, there was a span of 10 bases. Written as DNA, the CDR3 is TGTGCCAGCAGCCCTACTGTCCCAGATACGCAGTATTTT. Residues: CASSPTVPDTQYF.

The genes are TRBV7-8 and TRBJ2-5; 9 bases align to TRBD2. The CDR3 is 14 residues long. V shed 5 bases, J shed 3 bases, and the junction held 4 bases outside the gene matches. Germline loops: CDR1 SGHVS, CDR2 FQNEAQ. CDR3 DNA: TGTGCCAGCAGCCCCAGACTAGCGGAAGAGACCCAGTACTTC. It encodes CASSPRLAEETQYF.

This clone was recorded once. The junction departs from the called germline gene at one end, perhaps through a read error. The rearrangement joins TRBV7-7 to TRBJ2-1, with D possibly TRBD1 on 6 matching bases. The length of the CDR3 is 14 residues. The germline V gene has CDR1 SSHAT and CDR2 FNYEAQ (reference sequence). CDR3 DNA sequence: TGTGCTAGCAGCAACACAGGGTCCGGCAATGAGCAGTTCTTC. This codes for CASSNTGSGNEQFF.

This clone was seen once. The chain uses TRBV6-5 and TRBJ1-2, with a weak D call TRBD1 (6 bases). The CDR3 totals 11 residues. Germline V CDR1 and CDR2: MNHEY, SVGAGI. V was trimmed by 6 bases and J by 10 bases, leaving 12 bases between them. DNA of the CDR3: TGTGCCAGCAGCAAGGGGGGGCACTACACCTTC. This gives the protein CASSKGGHYTF.

The rearrangement links TRBV27 to TRBJ2-5, with 9 positions matching TRBD2. From germline, CDR1 is MNHEY and CDR2 SMNVEV (reference sequence). Germline trimming cut 8 bases from V and 4 bases from J; bases unmatched to any gene: 11. This CDR3 contains 15 residues. Here the CDR3 DNA reads TGTGCCAGCCACCCCGGGACTAGCATATCAGAGACCCAGTACTTC. It is translated as CASHPGTSISETQYF.

The V call is TRBV1, the J call TRBJ1-5; the D call TRBD1 from the table was never checked on the DNA. TRBV1 constitutes a pseudogene. This CDR3 spans 22 amino acids. CDR3 residues: CTSSQVRGVFGTGLYSNQPQHF. The CDR3 DNA sequence: TGCACCAGCAGCCAAGTTAGGGGGGTGTTTGGGACAGGACTCTATAGCAATCAGCCCCAGCATTTT.

This clone was found a few times. This chain joins TRBV14 and TRBJ1-2; D may be TRBD1 (6 bases). The CDR3 totals 15 residues. Germline loops: CDR1 SGHDN, CDR2 FVKESK. V was pared by 2 bases and J by 8 bases, with 18 bases between. The DNA for the CDR3 is TGTGCCAGCAGCCAAATGACAGGTTTCGACGGCGGCTACACCTTC. This encodes CASSQMTGFDGGYTF.

The chain is built from TRBV19 and TRBJ2-3, with 15 bases aligning to TRBD2. This CDR3 comprises 19 residues. Germline CDR1 is LNHDA and CDR2 is SQIVND (reference sequence). V lost 3 bases to trimming and J lost 0 bases; unmatched junction nucleotides: 7. The CDR3 DNA reads as TGTGCCAGTAGTATTGGCGGGGGACTAGCGGGAGGCAGCACAGATACGCAGTATTTT. It is translated as CASSIGGGLAGGSTDTQYF.

This chain uses TRBV28 with TRBJ1-2, with D possibly TRBD1 on 6 matching bases. The V end lost 5 bases, the J end lost 11 bases, and 21 bases lay between the germline ends. CDR1 and CDR2 from the germline V gene are MDHEN and SYDVKM. This CDR3 spans 14 amino acids. CDR3: CASSPGTGGEGYTF. The CDR3 DNA reads as TGTGCCAGCAGTCCGGGCACGGGGGGCGAAGGGTACACCTTC.

The J gene is TRBJ1-1, the V gene TRBV7-8, with a tentative D call TRBD1 (5 bases). CDR1 is SGHVS, CDR2 FQNEAQ, per germline. Trimming removed 5 bases at V and 6 bases at J, with 16 bases between. This CDR3 contains 14 residues. CDR3 in amino acids: CASSQQEGRSEAFF. Here the CDR3 DNA reads TGTGCCAGCAGCCAACAGGAGGGACGTTCTGAAGCTTTCTTT.

The chain employs TRBV6-1 and TRBJ2-5; 7 bases align to TRBD2. The V gene's germline CDR1 is MNHNS and CDR2 SASEGT. The V segment lost 0 bases and the J segment 1 base; nucleotides outside the gene matches: 8. This CDR3 comprises 17 residues. The CDR3 DNA reads TGTGCCAGCAGTGAAGCGCATCGGGGGGTCCTCCAAGAGACCCAGTACTTC. Protein product: CASSEAHRGVLQETQYF.

The gene calls are TRBV29-1 and TRBJ2-3, with no clear D. Germline assignment: CDR1 SQVTM and CDR2 ANQGSEA. The ends were cut back, 6 bases at V and 2 bases at J, with 9 bases in the middle. The CDR3 spans 12 residues. CDR3 bases: TGCAGCGTATCGGGCCTCACAGATACGCAGTATTTT. Amino acids: CSVSGLTDTQYF.

The rearrangement joins TRBV19 to TRBJ2-1, with 10 nucleotides matching TRBD1. CDR1 LNHDA and CDR2 SQIVND come from the germline V gene (reference sequence). With V trimmed by 5 bases and J by 10 bases, 2 bases remained unmatched. The length of the CDR3 is 12 residues. CDR3 DNA: TGTGCCAGTAGTGGACAGGGGGGCGAGCAGTTCTTC. This codes for CASSGQGGEQFF.

The chain uses TRBV5-4 and TRBJ2-1; TRBD1 agrees at 8 bases. The CDR3 covers 16 residues. V gave up 5 bases and J gave up 1 base; unmatched junction bases: 8. Germline V CDR1 and CDR2: SGHNT, YYREEE (reference sequence). The CDR3 nucleotides read TGTGCCAGCAGTTCCGGACAGGGACTTTCCTACAATGAGCAGTTCTTC. Amino acids: CASSSGQGLSYNEQFF. Based on the CDR3 plus reference TRBV5-4 and TRBJ2-1, the full variable domain is ETGVTQSPTHLIKTRGQQVTLRCSSQSGHNTVSWYQQALGQGPQFIFQYYREEENGRGNFPPRFSGLQFPNYSSELNVNALELDDSALYLCASSSGQGLSYNEQFFGPGTRLTVL.

The chain carries TRBV6-5 and TRBJ1-5, with D possibly being TRBD1 (5 bases). The V end lost 3 bases, the J end lost 0 bases, and 12 bases lay between the germline ends. Germline CDR1 reads MNHEY; CDR2 reads SVGAGI. The CDR3 has 16 amino acids. The CDR3 sequence is CASSYGTSYSNQPQHF. In nucleotides, the CDR3 is TGTGCCAGCAGTTATGGGACGAGTTATAGCAATCAGCCCCAGCATTTT.

The rearrangement uses TRBV28 and TRBJ1-1, with D perhaps TRBD1 (5 bases). The length of the CDR3 is 15 residues. The germline gives CDR1 MDHEN, CDR2 SYDVKM. Trimming removed 7 bases from V and 1 base from J, with 16 bases in between. CDR3 loop: CASILRGGGNTEAFF. In DNA form, the CDR3 reads TGTGCCAGCATCTTGCGGGGCGGGGGGAACACTGAAGCTTTCTTT.

The rearrangement links TRBV7-2 to TRBJ2-7; D call uncertain. The CDR3 totals 13 residues. Germline V gives CDR1 SGHTA, CDR2 FQGNSA. Trimming left V 5 bases short and J 6 bases short, with 14 bases between. Here the CDR3 reads CASSRYLAGEQYF. The CDR3 nucleotides are TGTGCCAGCAGCCGGTACCTTGCCGGCGAGCAGTACTTC.

The rearrangement joins TRBV10-3 to TRBJ2-7, with D possibly TRBD1 on 6 matching bases. The V gene's germline CDR1 is ENHRY and CDR2 SYGVKD. Trimming removed 4 bases at V and 4 bases at J, with 14 bases between. CDR3 length: 14 residues. Here the CDR3 reads CAISGGTGSYEQYF. DNA for the CDR3: TGTGCCATCAGTGGGGGCACAGGGTCATACGAGCAGTACTTC.